The clone carrying this T cell receptor (beta chain) was seen a handful of times. Its specificity is unknown. Every participating donor contributed about 10 milliliters of peripheral blood through a draw. Through a sample-barcoded 5' primer and a J-beta primer mix, a second PCR was run for about 7 to 12 cycles. Each CDR3 protein is one row after TCRdb ran MiXCR on the 5' RACE reads. The table records about 1,400,000 distinct CDR3 sequences, almost 60% of them present only once. The sample comes from a study of blood T cells in healthy people across ages. Points from the study as a whole: PBMCs went unsorted, and a conclusive naive versus antigen-experienced comparison was therefore prevented. When set beside aged donors, long-lived donors presented more naive CD4+ cells and higher diversity.

The CDR3 runs to 13 residues. Trimming cost V 7 bases and J 7 bases; bases outside gene matches: 5. From germline, CDR1 is MNHEY and CDR2 SVGEGT. This TCR was recovered from a man between 18 and 35 years old in good health. V usage is TRBV6-2 or TRBV6-3 and J usage is TRBJ2-1, with 9 nucleotides matching TRBD2. Source material: blood. The CDR3 nucleotides are TGTGCCAGCACCCCTAGCGGGGTGAATGAGCAGTTCTTC. Encoded protein: CASTPSGVNEQFF.